This T cell receptor beta chain was observed in a study of lymphopenia after photon versus proton radiotherapy. Findings and caveats of the study: A bigger post-nadir fall in TCR diversity correlated inversely with survival time in deceased patients.

The CDR3 has 13 amino acids. Germline assignment: CDR1 SGHVS and CDR2 FQNEAQ. Trimming took off 2 bases at V and 6 bases at J, with 9 bases between the two ends. In this sample, this clone turned up once. The antigen is undetermined. Sequencing was performed with immunoSEQ multiplex PCR; in TCRdb, only in-frame clones are kept and a portion is missing. Of 70,000 or so clones listed, roughly 92% are singletons. Here the sequenced sample was peripheral blood, taken from a patient treated with photon-based radiotherapy. The clonotype was recovered from a woman aged 40 to 55 with cholangiocarcinoma. The V call is TRBV7-8, the J call TRBJ2-3; D gene ambiguous. For the CDR3, the DNA is TGTGCCAGCAGCTTAAGCAGTACGGATACGCAGTATTTT. Its protein is CASSLSSTDTQYF.